Listed here are 20 T cell receptor beta chains from one sample, sequenced in a study of CD8 T cells in Susac syndrome. cDNA came from about 0.5 to 1 ug RNA primed by random hexamers. TCRdb re-derived calls from the immunoSEQ multiplex PCR reads in MiXCR, one entry per CDR3 protein. The data hold roughly 180,000 distinct CDR3 sequences, with about 95% observed a single time. Sequenced input: CD4+ T cells from PBMCs. These receptors were obtained from a human donor in good health.

The V call is TRBV20-1, the J call TRBJ2-3, with TRBD2 identical over 9 bases. V was clipped by 6 bases and J by 5 bases; unmatched bases: 12. The CDR3 is made up of 15 amino acids. CDR1 DFQATT and CDR2 SNEGSKA come from the germline V gene (reference sequence). The CDR3 loop is CSAAGAGGPKDTQYF. The CDR3 DNA reads TGCAGTGCGGCGGGAGCGGGAGGCCCGAAAGATACGCAGTATTTT.

The rearrangement links TRBV28 to TRBJ2-7; weak D call: TRBD2 (5 bases). V lost 8 bases to trimming and J lost 0 bases, with 20 bases between them. Germline CDR1 is MDHEN and CDR2 is SYDVKM. The length of the CDR3 is 16 residues. Here the CDR3 reads CASRTVPAGSSYEQYF. The CDR3 nucleotides are TGTGCCAGCCGAACGGTGCCGGCGGGTAGCTCCTACGAGCAGTACTTC.

The chain employs TRBV21-1 and TRBJ2-3; the D call TRBD1 from the table was never checked on the DNA. TRBV21-1 is a pseudogene segment. The CDR3 spans 14 residues. CDR3 bases: TGTGCCAGCAGCCGCAGGGGGCGCCCAGATACGCAGTATTTT. It is translated as CASSRRGRPDTQYF.

The CDR3 region has the DNA TGTGCCACCATAGTCCCGGGCTCTGGGGCCAACGTCCTGACTTTC. Amino acids: CATIVPGSGANVLTF. The chain has TRBV24-1 and TRBJ2-6; no definite D call. V gave up 8 bases and J gave up 0 bases, with 10 bases separating them. This CDR3 contains 15 residues. Germline CDR1 reads KGHDR; CDR2 reads SFDVKD.

The rearrangement joins TRBV27 to TRBJ2-7; D may match TRBD1 or TRBD2 (5 bases each). CDR1 and CDR2 (germline): MNHEY, SMNVEV (reference sequence). The CDR3 is 13 residues long. V lost 6 bases to trimming and J lost 2 bases, with 11 bases between them. In DNA, the CDR3 is TGTGCCAGCAGCAGGGACCAGCCCTACGAGCAGTACTTC. Protein product: CASSRDQPYEQYF.

The chain has TRBV20-1 and TRBJ2-1; 13 bases are shared with TRBD2. CDR3 length: 16 amino acids. Trimming cost V 4 bases and J 6 bases; bases outside gene matches: 9. Germline loops: CDR1 DFQATT, CDR2 SNEGSKA (reference sequence). The CDR3 DNA is TGCAGTGCTACGTTTCCGGGACTAGCGGGACCCAATGAGCAGTTCTTC. The encoded protein is CSATFPGLAGPNEQFF.

This rearrangement joins TRBV27 to TRBJ2-3; TRBD2 might be the D (6 bases). The germline V and J ends were trimmed by 3 bases and 6 bases, with 13 bases remaining between them. Germline V gene data show CDR1 as MNHEY and CDR2 as SMNVEV (reference sequence). The CDR3 loop spans 14 amino acids. CDR3 residues: CASSLIATRDTQYF. Written as DNA, the CDR3 is TGTGCCAGCAGTTTGATTGCGACTAGGGATACGCAGTATTTT.

V is TRBV28 and J is TRBJ2-3, with TRBD1 matching over 7 bases. The V gene's germline CDR1 is MDHEN and CDR2 SYDVKM. V shed 5 bases, J shed 4 bases, and the junction held 9 bases outside the gene matches. This CDR3 has 15 amino acids. CDR3 DNA sequence: TGTGCCAGCAGTGTAACAGGGGCGCCCGCAGATACGCAGTATTTT. Residues: CASSVTGAPADTQYF.

The gene calls are TRBV4-1 and TRBJ2-6; 8 bases are a match to TRBD1. Germline V gene data show CDR1 as MGHRA and CDR2 as YSYEKL. This CDR3 spans 18 amino acids. V dropped 3 bases and J dropped 0; count of bases not matched to a gene: 7. The CDR3 here is CASSHGQGEISGANVLTF. CDR3 DNA: TGCGCCAGCAGCCACGGACAGGGTGAAATCTCTGGGGCCAACGTCCTGACTTTC.

V gene TRBV29-1 combines with J gene TRBJ2-1, with D perhaps TRBD2 (6 bases). CDR3 length equals 12 residues. The germline V and J ends were trimmed by 7 bases and 9 bases, with 16 bases remaining between them. CDR1 SQVTM and CDR2 ANQGSEA come from the germline V gene. The chain's CDR3 is CSARLDSVEQFF. CDR3 in DNA: TGCAGCGCCAGACTAGACAGCGTTGAGCAGTTCTTC.

The rearrangement uses TRBV3-1 and TRBJ1-2; a possible D gene is TRBD1 (5 bases). This CDR3 has 14 amino acids. V shed 2 bases and J shed 4 bases, with 11 bases lying between them. Germline V lookup: CDR1 LGHDT, CDR2 YNNKEL (reference sequence). The CDR3 coding sequence is TGTGCCAGCAGCCAACAAGGGGTCAGCTATGGCTACACCTTC. This translates into CASSQQGVSYGYTF.

This clonotype has a single count. This chain joins TRBV29-1 and TRBJ2-5; 7 bases match TRBD1. V lost 6 bases, J lost 5 bases, and 9 bases stayed unmatched. The V gene's germline CDR1 is SQVTM and CDR2 ANQGSEA. CDR3 length equals 13 residues. In nucleotides, the CDR3 is TGCAGCGTCGGGACAGTGGTTGGCGAGACCCAGTACTTC. This sequence encodes CSVGTVVGETQYF.

This clonotype is a singleton in its sample. The rearrangement links TRBV14 to TRBJ2-7, with D uncertain. From germline, CDR1 is SGHDN and CDR2 FVKESK. This CDR3 spans 13 amino acids. V lost 1 base and J 7 bases, leaving 11 bases between the germline ends. The CDR3 sequence is CASSQVGLVEQYF. As DNA, the CDR3 is TGTGCCAGCAGCCAAGTCGGCCTAGTGGAGCAGTACTTC.

In its sample, this clonotype was seen once. The V and J genes are TRBV12-5 and TRBJ2-1; D remains ambiguous. Trimming removed 0 bases at V and 8 bases at J, with 5 bases between. The germline V gene has CDR1 LGHNT and CDR2 FRNRAP. This CDR3 has 12 residues. CDR3 amino acids: CASGLVEYEQFF. Here the CDR3 DNA reads TGTGCTAGTGGTTTGGTAGAGTATGAGCAGTTCTTC.

This chain uses TRBV25-1 with TRBJ2-5; D possibly corresponds to TRBD2 (6 bases). Germline-derived CDR1 and CDR2 are MGHDK and SYGVNS. Trimming removed 1 base from V and 4 bases from J, with 13 bases in between. The CDR3 sequence is 15 residues long. The CDR3 bases are TGTGCCAGCAGTGAATCGGTGGGAGGTGGAGAGACCCAGTACTTC. Amino acids: CASSESVGGGETQYF. Full variable domain (outside the CDR3, taken from reference TRBV25-1 and TRBJ2-5): EADIYQTPRYLVIGTGKKITLECSQTMGHDKMYWYQQDPGMELHLIHYSYGVNSTEKGDLSSESTVSRIRTEHFPLTLESARPSHTSQYLCASSESVGGGETQYFGPGTRLLVL.

The chain links TRBV4-1 to TRBJ2-2; D is uncertain. V lost 5 bases, J lost 8 bases, and 6 bases lay in between. The CDR3 has 11 amino acids. Germline V lookup: CDR1 MGHRA, CDR2 YSYEKL. CDR3 DNA: TGCGCCAGCAGCTTGACAGGGGAGCTGTTTTTT. Its protein product is CASSLTGELFF.

The chain employs TRBV7-3 and TRBJ2-1; 7 positions agree with TRBD2. Losses at the gene ends were 5 bases for V and 10 bases for J; bases not matched to a gene: 5. The germline V gene encodes CDR1 SGHTA and CDR2 FQGTGA. The CDR3 is 12 amino acids. CDR3 amino acids: CASSASGGEQFF. The DNA for the CDR3 is TGTGCCAGCAGCGCATCGGGAGGAGAGCAGTTCTTC.

This chain connects TRBV3-1 to TRBJ2-5; 7 nucleotides match TRBD2. V trimming: 3 bases; J trimming: 2 bases; junction bases outside the gene matches: 6. The CDR3 has 15 residues. CDR1 is LGHDT and CDR2 is YNNKEL in the germline V gene (reference sequence). CDR3 in DNA: TGTGCCAGCAGCCATGGATCTAGCGGACAAGAGACCCAGTACTTC. It codes for CASSHGSSGQETQYF.

This chain joins TRBV7-9 and TRBJ2-7, with TRBD1 matching over 8 bases. V shed 3 bases and J 3 bases; nucleotides not matched to a gene: 7. The CDR3 has 15 amino acids. In germline, CDR1 is SEHNR, CDR2 FQNEAQ (reference sequence). The CDR3 sequence: CASSFVGGQGYEQYF. For the CDR3, the DNA is TGTGCCAGCAGCTTCGTGGGAGGACAGGGCTACGAGCAGTACTTC.

This chain uses TRBV30 with TRBJ2-2; unclear D gene. Germline CDR1 and CDR2: GTSNPN and SVGIG (reference sequence). V lost 0 bases, J lost 4 bases, and 3 bases lay in between. The CDR3 loop spans 12 amino acids. The CDR3 bases are TGTGCCTGGAGTGTATTCACCGGGGAGCTGTTTTTT. Residues: CAWSVFTGELFF.